These 25 T cell receptor beta chains share one sample of origin, sequenced in a study of cytomegalovirus exposure and HLA in healthy donors. A multiplex PCR was run with 60 Vbeta primers and 13 Jbeta primers. Sequenced by immunoSEQ multiplex PCR; TCRdb stores in-frame clones only, minus some. The repertoire holds 110,000 or so clones, with approximately 14% as singletons. The source material was PBMCs. The receptors were sampled from a female donor in good health and CMV-seronegative.

The table lists this clone with a few counts. The rearrangement links TRBV10-3 to TRBJ2-1; D may be TRBD1 (6 bases). V lost 10 bases to trimming and J lost 5 bases, with 21 bases between them. Germline V lookup: CDR1 ENHRY, CDR2 SYGVKD. CDR3 length: 15 amino acids. DNA of the CDR3: TGTGCCAGCCTCCCCTTCAGGGACAAGGACAATGAGCAGTTCTTC. This encodes CASLPFRDKDNEQFF.

The chain links TRBV4-3 to TRBJ2-7; D is undetermined. V was pared by 1 base and J by 0 bases, with 13 bases between. CDR1 and CDR2 (germline): LGHNA, YSLEER. The CDR3 sequence is 16 residues long. CDR3 DNA: TGCGCCAGCAGCCAAGGTTCTAGAGGCAGCTCCTACGAGCAGTACTTC. Amino acid sequence: CASSQGSRGSSYEQYF.

The sample holds a few counts of this clone. The chain is built from TRBV4-3 and TRBJ2-1; TRBD2 might be the D (6 bases). Trimming stripped 3 bases from V and 7 bases from J, with 10 bases between. Germline values: CDR1 LGHNA, CDR2 YSLEER. The CDR3 spans 13 residues. The CDR3 here is CASSQGTVNEQFF. The CDR3 DNA sequence: TGCGCCAGCAGCCAGGGGACTGTGAATGAGCAGTTCTTC.

The sample holds a few counts of this clone. This chain joins TRBV6-4 and TRBJ2-7, with TRBD2 matching 7 bases. There are 16 residues in the CDR3. V was clipped by 2 bases and J by 5 bases; unmatched bases: 12. Germline CDR1 and CDR2: MRHNA and SNTAGT. The DNA of the CDR3 is TGTGCCAGCAGTGACGTTTACGCCCTAGCGGATCACGAGCAGTACTTC. Translation: CASSDVYALADHEQYF.

The chain employs TRBV6-1 and TRBJ2-3; TRBD1 is a possible D gene (6 bases). V was shortened by 4 bases and J by 5 bases, with 16 bases between the two germline ends. The V gene's germline CDR1 is MNHNS and CDR2 SASEGT. The CDR3 is made up of 15 amino acids. CDR3 loop: CASSATGNPIDTQYF. CDR3 sequence (DNA): TGTGCCAGCAGTGCTACAGGGAACCCGATAGATACGCAGTATTTT.

V and J are TRBV5-1 and TRBJ1-5; TRBD1 might be the D (5 bases). Trimming removed 0 bases at V and 3 bases at J, with 7 bases between. The CDR3 is made up of 14 amino acids. Germline CDR1 and CDR2: SGHRS and YFSETQ. CDR3 amino acids: CASSLGRDNQPQHF. CDR3 nucleotide sequence: TGCGCCAGCAGCTTGGGCAGGGACAATCAGCCCCAGCATTTT. Drawing the rest from reference TRBV5-1 and TRBJ1-5, the complete variable domain is KAGVTQTPRYLIKTRGQQVTLSCSPISGHRSVSWYQQTPGQGLQFLFEYFSETQRNKGNFPGRFSGRQFSNSRSEMNVSTLELGDSALYLCASSLGRDNQPQHFGDGTRLSIL.

This clone occurred a few times. The rearrangement uses TRBV7-2 and TRBJ2-7; 15 bases match TRBD2. The CDR3 sequence is 18 residues long. After removal of 3 bases from V and 0 bases from J, the junction contained 6 bases not matched to a gene. CDR1 and CDR2 (germline): SGHTA, FQGNSA. This chain's CDR3 is CASSLGTSGRTLSYEQYF. Here the CDR3 DNA reads TGTGCCAGCAGCTTGGGGACTAGCGGGAGGACCCTCTCCTACGAGCAGTACTTC. The whole variable domain, filled in from reference TRBV7-2 and TRBJ2-7, reads GAGVSQSPSNKVTEKGKDVELRCDPISGHTALYWYRQSLGQGLEFLIYFQGNSAPDKSGLPSDRFSAERTGGSVSTLTIQRTQQEDSAVYLCASSLGTSGRTLSYEQYFGPGTRLTVT.

This clone was seen only a few times. The chain links TRBV19 to TRBJ2-5; 12 bases map to TRBD2. From germline, CDR1 is LNHDA and CDR2 SQIVND (reference sequence). This CDR3 is built from 16 residues. V shed 6 bases and J 7 bases; nucleotides not matched to a gene: 12. CDR3 in DNA: TGTGCCAGTAGCCGCAGGACTAGCGGGGCCACCGGGACCCAGTACTTC. Translating gives CASSRRTSGATGTQYF.

The chain couples TRBV5-1 to TRBJ2-7; D is possibly TRBD1 (6 bases). The ends were cut back, 0 bases at V and 4 bases at J, with 17 bases in the middle. CDR3 size: 16 residues. Germline V gene data show CDR1 as SGHRS and CDR2 as YFSETQ. The CDR3 region is CASSLGGYEGVYEQYF. In nucleotides, the CDR3 is TGCGCCAGCAGCTTGGGGGGATATGAGGGGGTATACGAGCAGTACTTC.

This clone was seen only a few times. The chain links TRBV7-2 to TRBJ2-7, with 12 positions matching TRBD2. This CDR3 contains 16 residues. Per the germline V gene, CDR1 is SGHTA and CDR2 is FQGNSA. V gave up 5 bases and J gave up 6 bases; unmatched junction bases: 11. The CDR3, as DNA: TGTGCCAGCAGCCCAGGACTAGCGGGAAGGCCTCTCGAGCAGTACTTC. It is translated as CASSPGLAGRPLEQYF.

This clone appeared a few times. The chain couples TRBV4-3 to TRBJ1-2, with 8 bases identical to TRBD1. V lost 4 bases and J lost 7; bases outside the gene matches: 8. This CDR3 is 14 amino acids long. Germline loops: CDR1 LGHNA, CDR2 YSLEER. The CDR3 region is CASSPGQVGFGYTF. The CDR3 DNA reads as TGCGCCAGCAGCCCGGGACAGGTGGGGTTTGGCTACACCTTC.

The chain couples TRBV6-1 to TRBJ2-7; TRBD2 matches 12 bases. The ends lost 7 bases at V and 2 bases at J; junction bases unmatched: 3. Per germline, CDR1 MNHNS and CDR2 SASEGT. The CDR3 is 14 residues long. CDR3 nucleotides: TGTGCCAGCACCCGACTAGCGGGGGCCTACGAGCAGTACTTC. Amino acids: CASTRLAGAYEQYF.

The chain has TRBV7-9 and TRBJ2-7, with a possible D match to TRBD2 (5 bases). The CDR3 totals 14 residues. Trimming cost V 1 base and J 5 bases, with 12 bases left between them. Looked up from germline, CDR1 is SEHNR and CDR2 is FQNEAQ (reference sequence). The CDR3 is CASSLGRDLNEQYF. DNA for the CDR3: TGTGCCAGCAGCTTAGGACGGGATCTCAACGAGCAGTACTTC.

The chain carries TRBV7-3 and TRBJ2-3; 7 positions match TRBD1. This CDR3 comprises 13 residues. The germline V gene has CDR1 SGHTA and CDR2 FQGTGA. Trimming removed 5 bases from V and 4 bases from J; junction bases left unmatched: 3. CDR3 residues: CASSRDRADTQYF. The DNA of the CDR3 is TGTGCCAGCAGCCGCGACAGGGCAGATACGCAGTATTTT.

This clone was detected only a few times. The chain recombines TRBV18 with TRBJ2-5; D perhaps matches TRBD1 (6 bases). The CDR3 spans 15 residues. Germline assignment: CDR1 KGHSH and CDR2 LQKENI. V was trimmed by 0 bases and J by 0 bases, leaving 8 bases between them. The CDR3 bases are TGTGCCAGCTCACCACCCCAGGGGTACCAAGAGACCCAGTACTTC. It is translated as CASSPPQGYQETQYF.

The V call is TRBV11-2, the J call TRBJ1-5, with D unclear. V lost 6 bases to trimming and J lost 10 bases, with 16 bases between them. The CDR3 has 13 residues. Germline assignment: CDR1 SGHAT and CDR2 FQNNGV. The CDR3 sequence is CASSLPLGRPQHF. The CDR3 DNA follows: TGTGCCAGCAGTTTGCCCCTTGGCCGACCCCAGCATTTT.

The rearrangement joins TRBV30 to TRBJ2-5; 8 bases are a match to TRBD2. Germline V CDR1 and CDR2: GTSNPN, SVGIG (reference sequence). The CDR3 totals 15 residues. J was trimmed by 4 bases and V by 0 bases; bases with no gene match: 7. The CDR3 spells CAWSVRLAGGETQYF. The CDR3 region has the DNA TGTGCCTGGAGTGTACGGCTAGCGGGCGGAGAGACCCAGTACTTC.

The rearrangement uses TRBV5-6 and TRBJ2-7; 8 bases align to TRBD2. The CDR3 has 13 amino acids. Germline V lookup: CDR1 SGHDT, CDR2 YYEEEE. With V trimmed by 3 bases and J by 1 base, 0 bases remained unmatched. Written as DNA, the CDR3 is TGTGCCAGCAGCTCGGGGGGGTCCTACGAGCAGTACTTC. Translation: CASSSGGSYEQYF.

This clone was observed a few times. The chain links TRBV4-1 to TRBJ2-7, with a possible D match to TRBD2 (6 bases). Trimming took off 4 bases at V and 5 bases at J, with 12 bases between the two ends. Germline V gene data show CDR1 as MGHRA and CDR2 as YSYEKL. There are 13 residues in the CDR3. For the CDR3, the DNA is TGCGCCAGCAGCCGACTAGGGATAAACGAGCAGTACTTC. Its protein product is CASSRLGINEQYF.

This clone was seen only a few times. The J gene is TRBJ1-3, the V gene TRBV7-2; a possible D gene is TRBD1 (6 bases). Germline CDR1 and CDR2: SGHTA and FQGNSA. The CDR3 loop spans 16 amino acids. V was pared by 1 base and J by 3 bases, with 13 bases between. CDR3 in amino acids: CASSLGTGFGGNTIYF. For the CDR3, the DNA is TGTGCCAGCAGCTTAGGTACAGGGTTCGGTGGAAACACCATATATTTT. Full variable domain (remainder filled in from reference TRBV7-2 and TRBJ1-3): GAGVSQSPSNKVTEKGKDVELRCDPISGHTALYWYRQSLGQGLEFLIYFQGNSAPDKSGLPSDRFSAERTGGSVSTLTIQRTQQEDSAVYLCASSLGTGFGGNTIYFGEGSWLTVV.

The chain joins TRBV10-3 to TRBJ2-3; D gene ambiguous. V gave up 7 bases and J gave up 3 bases, with 11 bases separating them. The CDR3 is 13 amino acids. Germline V lookup: CDR1 ENHRY, CDR2 SYGVKD. The CDR3 loop reads CAIKPDKTDTQYF. The CDR3, as DNA: TGTGCCATCAAGCCTGACAAGACAGATACGCAGTATTTT.

This clone has just a few counts. The chain employs TRBV11-2 and TRBJ2-4; D is perhaps TRBD1 (7 bases). The CDR3 spans 15 residues. CDR1 and CDR2 (germline): SGHAT, FQNNGV. The germline V and J ends were trimmed by 5 bases and 7 bases, with 18 bases remaining between them. The CDR3 reads CASSRSGGRGNIQYF. The CDR3 region has the DNA TGTGCCAGCAGCCGCTCAGGGGGGAGAGGGAACATTCAGTACTTC.

This clone appeared a few times. The chain couples TRBV28 to TRBJ2-1, with a tentative D call TRBD2 (5 bases). The CDR3 is made up of 14 amino acids. Germline-derived CDR1 and CDR2 are MDHEN and SYDVKM. Trimming left V 2 bases short and J 10 bases short, with 15 bases between. CDR3 sequence: CASSLKLWRVEQFF. Here the CDR3 DNA reads TGTGCCAGCAGTTTAAAGCTGTGGCGGGTAGAGCAGTTCTTC.

This chain joins TRBV9 and TRBJ2-7; no clear D gene. Trimming cost V 0 bases and J 4 bases, with 17 bases left between them. This CDR3 contains 16 residues. CDR1 is SGDLS, CDR2 YYNGEE, per germline. The CDR3 nucleotides are TGTGCCAGCAGCGTAGATGATTGGCAACGTATTTACGAGCAGTACTTC. This gives the protein CASSVDDWQRIYEQYF.

The chain links TRBV21-1 to TRBJ1-5; the tabulated D call, TRBD1, remains unverified against the DNA. TRBV21-1 is a documented pseudogene. CDR3 length: 16 amino acids. CDR3 residues: CASRKKDRGLARPQHF. The CDR3 DNA reads as TGTGCCAGCAGAAAAAAGGACAGGGGCCTCGCCCGGCCCCAGCATTTT.